A selection of T cell receptor beta chains follows, all from one sample in a study of OX40 agonist ivuxolimab in advanced cancers. Produced via immunoSEQ multiplex PCR; TCRdb's table is partial and in-frame only. The sample has tens of thousands of clones, over 75% seen once. This material consisted of CD4+ or CD8+ T cells sorted from blood, taken in a trial of the OX40 agonist ivuxolimab. All receptors derive from an adult with an advanced solid tumor such as melanoma, head and neck, liver or kidney cancer. The CDR3 runs from the conserved cysteine through the conserved F or W. Fields, in order: CDR3 length, J gene, V gene, clone size, D gene, CDR3 DNA, CDR3 protein. D genes are given only for firm matches. Clone size appears in some rows only: once, few, many, or a class for an expanded clone.

len: 13
j_gene: TRBJ1-5
v_gene: TRBV7-3
abundance: few
d_gene: NA
CDR3nt: TGTGCCAGCAGCTTAGAGGAGGATCAGCCCCAGCATTTT
CDR3aa: CASSLEEDQPQHF

len: 14
j_gene: TRBJ2-3
v_gene: TRBV7-3
abundance: once
d_gene: TRBD2
CDR3nt: TGTGCCAGCAGTGCGACTAGCGGGAGAGATACGCAGTATTTT
CDR3aa: CASSATSGRDTQYF

len: 13
j_gene: TRBJ2-3
v_gene: TRBV2
abundance: NA
d_gene: NA
CDR3nt: TGTGCCAGCCACCGCCGTAGTTCCGATACGCAGTATTTT
CDR3aa: CASHRRSSDTQYF

len: 16
j_gene: TRBJ2-7
v_gene: TRBV19
abundance: NA
d_gene: TRBD1
CDR3nt: TGTGCCAGTAGTATTTTCCGGACAGGGGGTTCCTACGAGCAGTACTTC
CDR3aa: CASSIFRTGGSYEQYF

len: 15
j_gene: TRBJ1-2
v_gene: TRBV5-1
abundance: NA
d_gene: NA
CDR3nt: TGCGCCAGCAGCTTGGACCCCGCGTTCGCTTATGGCTACACCTTC
CDR3aa: CASSLDPAFAYGYTF

len: 11
j_gene: TRBJ1-2
v_gene: TRBV29-1
abundance: few
d_gene: NA
CDR3nt: TGCAAGAGACAGACTTTGTATGGCTACACCTTC
CDR3aa: CKRQTLYGYTF

len: 13
j_gene: TRBJ2-7
v_gene: TRBV27
abundance: few
d_gene: NA
CDR3nt: TGTGCCAGCAGTTTAAGCGTCTTGGGAGAGCAGTACTTC
CDR3aa: CASSLSVLGEQYF

len: 14
j_gene: TRBJ2-1
v_gene: TRBV5-1
abundance: NA
d_gene: NA
CDR3nt: TGCGCCAGCAGCTGGGGGTCGGAGGGAAGCGAGCAGTTCTTC
CDR3aa: CASSWGSEGSEQFF

len: 14
j_gene: TRBJ1-6
v_gene: TRBV19
abundance: NA
d_gene: NA
CDR3nt: TGTGCCAGTAGTCCGGGTCTCTATAATTCACCCCTCCACTTT
CDR3aa: CASSPGLYNSPLHF

len: 13
j_gene: TRBJ1-5
v_gene: TRBV27
abundance: few
d_gene: NA
CDR3nt: TGTGCCAGCAGTTTGGGCTGGCCTCAGCCCCAGCATTTT
CDR3aa: CASSLGWPQPQHF

len: 14
j_gene: TRBJ1-4
v_gene: TRBV30
abundance: NA
d_gene: NA
CDR3nt: TGTGCCTGGAGAAGAAGGCAGGGCGGCGAAAAACTGTTTTTT
CDR3aa: CAWRRRQGGEKLFF

len: 15
j_gene: TRBJ2-3
v_gene: TRBV5-1
abundance: NA
d_gene: TRBD2
CDR3nt: TGCGCCAGCAGCTTGGACCGGGACTACACAGATACGCAGTATTTT
CDR3aa: CASSLDRDYTDTQYF

len: 15
j_gene: TRBJ1-5
v_gene: TRBV7-2
abundance: NA
d_gene: TRBD1
CDR3nt: TGTGCCAGCAGCTTTCAGGGACAGGGACAGTTCCCCCAGCATTTT
CDR3aa: CASSFQGQGQFPQHF

len: 16
j_gene: TRBJ1-5
v_gene: TRBV2
abundance: once
d_gene: NA
CDR3nt: TGTGCCAGCAGTGAGGGGGTTAGGGGAGGCAATCAGCCCCAGCATTTT
CDR3aa: CASSEGVRGGNQPQHF

len: 11
j_gene: TRBJ2-1
v_gene: TRBV2
abundance: NA
d_gene: NA
CDR3nt: TGTGCGAGCTCTGACCTTAATGAGCAGTTCTTC
CDR3aa: CASSDLNEQFF

len: 15
j_gene: TRBJ2-5
v_gene: TRBV7-2
abundance: NA
d_gene: TRBD1
CDR3nt: TGTGCCAGCAGCTTAGGGGGACAGCCCCAAGAGACCCAGTACTTC
CDR3aa: CASSLGGQPQETQYF

len: 15
j_gene: TRBJ2-3
v_gene: TRBV7-9
abundance: once
d_gene: NA
CDR3nt: TGTGCCAGCAGCTTTAGCAGGGCTAGCACAGATACGCAGTATTTT
CDR3aa: CASSFSRASTDTQYF

len: 16
j_gene: TRBJ2-5
v_gene: TRBV10-3
abundance: NA
d_gene: NA
CDR3nt: TGTGCCATCAGTGAGTCGAGGGGACGGATGGGGGAGACCCAGTACTTC
CDR3aa: CAISESRGRMGETQYF

len: 12
j_gene: TRBJ1-1
v_gene: TRBV5-1
abundance: NA
d_gene: NA
CDR3nt: TGCGCCAGCAGCTTGGGGGACGCAGGAGCTTTCTTT
CDR3aa: CASSLGDAGAFF

len: 18
j_gene: TRBJ1-2
v_gene: TRBV5-8
abundance: NA
d_gene: TRBD1
CDR3nt: TGTGCCAGCAGCCCCAGAAATTATCGGGACAGGGGGGCCTATGGCTACACCTTC
CDR3aa: CASSPRNYRDRGAYGYTF

len: 15
j_gene: TRBJ1-5
v_gene: TRBV5-8
abundance: NA
d_gene: NA
CDR3nt: TGTGCCAGCAGCTTGGTTGGGATTAGCAATCAGCCCCAGCATTTT
CDR3aa: CASSLVGISNQPQHF

len: 15
j_gene: TRBJ2-5
v_gene: TRBV11-3
abundance: medium-sized
d_gene: TRBD1
CDR3nt: TGTGCCAGCAGCTCAGGGGGCAGGGGCCAAGAGACCCAGTACTTC
CDR3aa: CASSSGGRGQETQYF

len: 15
j_gene: TRBJ1-5
v_gene: TRBV19
abundance: NA
d_gene: NA
CDR3nt: TGTGCCAGTAGAGGCGGGGGGCTTAGCAATCAGCCCCAGCATTTT
CDR3aa: CASRGGGLSNQPQHF

len: 15
j_gene: TRBJ2-7
v_gene: TRBV7-6
abundance: NA
d_gene: NA
CDR3nt: TGTGCCAGCAGCTTAGCCTCGCAGGGTACCTACGAGCAGTACTTC
CDR3aa: CASSLASQGTYEQYF

len: 14
j_gene: TRBJ1-6
v_gene: TRBV5-1
abundance: NA
d_gene: TRBD1
CDR3nt: TGCGCCAGCAGCTTCGGGACAGAGGGTTCACCCCTCCACTTT
CDR3aa: CASSFGTEGSPLHF

len: 14
j_gene: TRBJ2-7
v_gene: TRBV30
abundance: NA
d_gene: TRBD1
CDR3nt: TGTGCCTGGGGTCTCTTAGGACAGGGGGCCGAGCAGTACTTC
CDR3aa: CAWGLLGQGAEQYF

len: 13
j_gene: TRBJ1-1
v_gene: TRBV7-9
abundance: NA
d_gene: NA
CDR3nt: TGTGCCAGCAGCCCCAGAGAGACCACTGAAGCTTTCTTT
CDR3aa: CASSPRETTEAFF

len: 13
j_gene: TRBJ1-2
v_gene: TRBV27
abundance: NA
d_gene: NA
CDR3nt: TGTGCCAGCAGTCTTTCGGGGGATTATGGCTACACCTTC
CDR3aa: CASSLSGDYGYTF

len: 13
j_gene: TRBJ2-5
v_gene: TRBV29-1
abundance: NA
d_gene: TRBD1
CDR3nt: TGCAGCGTCAACGGACAGGACAAAGAGACCCAGTACTTC
CDR3aa: CSVNGQDKETQYF

len: 14
j_gene: TRBJ2-7
v_gene: TRBV7-3
abundance: NA
d_gene: NA
CDR3nt: TGTGCCAGCAGCCTCAGGGACCTCTCCTACGAGCAGTACTTC
CDR3aa: CASSLRDLSYEQYF

len: 12
j_gene: TRBJ1-5
v_gene: TRBV13
abundance: once
d_gene: NA
CDR3nt: TGTGCCAGCAGCCCAAGAGGGGGGCCCCAGCATTTT
CDR3aa: CASSPRGGPQHF

len: 13
j_gene: TRBJ2-7
v_gene: TRBV15
abundance: NA
d_gene: TRBD1
CDR3nt: TGTGCCACCAGCAGAGATGTTCAGGGGGCGATGTACTTC
CDR3aa: CATSRDVQGAMYF

len: 10
j_gene: TRBJ2-4
v_gene: TRBV29-1
abundance: NA
d_gene: NA
CDR3nt: TGCAGCGTTCGGGGTAACATTCAGTACTTC
CDR3aa: CSVRGNIQYF

len: 16
j_gene: TRBJ2-1
v_gene: TRBV7-2
abundance: NA
d_gene: TRBD2
CDR3nt: TGTGCCAGCAGCTTAGTGGGGACTAGCGGGAGAAATGAGCAGTTCTTC
CDR3aa: CASSLVGTSGRNEQFF

len: 16
j_gene: TRBJ2-3
v_gene: TRBV12-5
abundance: NA
d_gene: NA
CDR3nt: TGTGCTAGTGGTTTGGTACTTGGCGACAGCACAGATACGCAGTATTTT
CDR3aa: CASGLVLGDSTDTQYF

len: 15
j_gene: TRBJ2-3
v_gene: TRBV9
abundance: NA
d_gene: NA
CDR3nt: TGTGCCAGCAGCGCCCTGGGGGGACGGACAGATACGCAGTATTTT
CDR3aa: CASSALGGRTDTQYF

len: 13
j_gene: TRBJ2-7
v_gene: TRBV2
abundance: NA
d_gene: TRBD2
CDR3nt: TGTGCCAGCTCAGGACTAGCATACCACGAGCAGTACTTC
CDR3aa: CASSGLAYHEQYF

len: 14
j_gene: TRBJ2-7
v_gene: TRBV5-1
abundance: NA
d_gene: NA
CDR3nt: TGCGCCAGCAGCTTTGCAGGAGTGTCCTACGAGCAGTACTTC
CDR3aa: CASSFAGVSYEQYF

len: 14
j_gene: TRBJ2-7
v_gene: TRBV6-5
abundance: NA
d_gene: NA
CDR3nt: TGTGCCAGCAGTTTTGCAGATAGCTCCTACGAGCAGTACTTC
CDR3aa: CASSFADSSYEQYF

len: 16
j_gene: TRBJ2-5
v_gene: TRBV4-2
abundance: NA
d_gene: NA
CDR3nt: TGTGCCAGCAGCCAAGATTACCCGGGGGTCCAAGAGACCCAGTACTTC
CDR3aa: CASSQDYPGVQETQYF

len: 14
j_gene: TRBJ2-7
v_gene: TRBV5-6
abundance: NA
d_gene: TRBD1
CDR3nt: TGTGCCAGCAGCTTCCGACAGGGTTTCTACGAGCAGTACTTC
CDR3aa: CASSFRQGFYEQYF

len: 15
j_gene: TRBJ2-7
v_gene: TRBV5-1
abundance: NA
d_gene: TRBD2
CDR3nt: TGCGCCAGCAGGCCCCTAGCGGACCATCCCTACGAGCAGTACTTC
CDR3aa: CASRPLADHPYEQYF

len: 17
j_gene: TRBJ2-3
v_gene: TRBV4-1
abundance: NA
d_gene: TRBD2
CDR3nt: TGCGCCAGCAGCCCGCAGGTGACCGGGAGGGAAACAGATACGCAGTATTTT
CDR3aa: CASSPQVTGRETDTQYF

len: 16
j_gene: TRBJ1-1
v_gene: TRBV7-9
abundance: NA
d_gene: TRBD1
CDR3nt: TGTGCCAGCAGCTCCGACCCGGCAGGGGGCGTCACTGAAGCTTTCTTT
CDR3aa: CASSSDPAGGVTEAFF

len: 15
j_gene: TRBJ1-1
v_gene: TRBV6-5
abundance: NA
d_gene: TRBD1
CDR3nt: TGTGCCAGCAGATCCGGACAGGCCGGGGACACTGAAGCTTTCTTT
CDR3aa: CASRSGQAGDTEAFF

len: 11
j_gene: TRBJ2-1
v_gene: TRBV5-1
abundance: NA
d_gene: NA
CDR3nt: TGCGCCAGCAGCCTGAGCCATGAGCAGTTCTTC
CDR3aa: CASSLSHEQFF

len: 16
j_gene: TRBJ2-1
v_gene: TRBV4-2
abundance: few
d_gene: NA
CDR3nt: TGTGCCAGCACCAGGCTAGGTAGATTTGCAAGAGGTGAGCAGTTCTTC
CDR3aa: CASTRLGRFARGEQFF

len: 13
j_gene: TRBJ2-3
v_gene: TRBV7-2
abundance: NA
d_gene: NA
CDR3nt: TGTGCCAGCAGCTTAAATAGCGCAGATACGCAGTATTTT
CDR3aa: CASSLNSADTQYF

len: 20
j_gene: TRBJ1-5
v_gene: TRBV19
abundance: NA
d_gene: NA
CDR3nt: TGTGCCAGTAACTTCCGAATCCCCCGAAAAGGGGCGGAGAGCAATCAGCCCCAGCATTTT
CDR3aa: CASNFRIPRKGAESNQPQHF

len: 15
j_gene: TRBJ1-2
v_gene: TRBV4-3
abundance: NA
d_gene: TRBD1
CDR3nt: TGCGCCAGCAGCCGACGACAGGGTTTAGACTATGGCTACACCTTC
CDR3aa: CASSRRQGLDYGYTF

len: 14
j_gene: TRBJ2-5
v_gene: TRBV5-1
abundance: NA
d_gene: NA
CDR3nt: TGCGCCAGCAGCTCCTGGCTATTGGCAGAGACCCAGTACTTC
CDR3aa: CASSSWLLAETQYF

len: 15
j_gene: TRBJ2-1
v_gene: TRBV7-2
abundance: NA
d_gene: TRBD2
CDR3nt: TGTGCCAGCAGCGCGGGGACTAGCGGATACAATGAGCAGTTCTTC
CDR3aa: CASSAGTSGYNEQFF

len: 14
j_gene: TRBJ2-1
v_gene: TRBV4-3
abundance: few
d_gene: TRBD2
CDR3nt: TGCGCCAGCAGCCGAGTAGCGGGGTCTCAGGAGCAGTTCTTC
CDR3aa: CASSRVAGSQEQFF

len: 14
j_gene: TRBJ2-2
v_gene: TRBV15
abundance: NA
d_gene: NA
CDR3nt: TGTGCCACCAGCAGTAGCACGTCGTCCCGGGAGCTGTTTTTT
CDR3aa: CATSSSTSSRELFF

len: 15
j_gene: TRBJ2-4
v_gene: TRBV19
abundance: NA
d_gene: NA
CDR3nt: TGTGCCAGTAAACCTTTCCAGGAGTCAGGGAACATTCAGTACTTC
CDR3aa: CASKPFQESGNIQYF